This is a list of T cell receptor beta chains from one sample in a study of T cell changes during pregnancy in multiple sclerosis. Profiling relied on immunoSEQ multiplex PCR, and the TCRdb table lists in-frame clones only, not all of them. The sample has over 50,000 clones, about 90% seen once. The specimen comprised peripheral blood, sampled in the first trimester of pregnancy. These receptor sequences come from a female donor with multiple sclerosis, enrolled in a pregnancy study. Both conserved end residues are part of each CDR3. Fields, in order: clone size, D gene, J gene, V gene, CDR3 protein, CDR3 DNA. A D gene is named only where the DNA matches it firmly. Not all rows give a size; the values are once, few, many and, for expanded clones, a class.

clone size: NA; D gene: TRBD1; J gene: TRBJ1-3; V gene: TRBV9; CDR3 protein: CASSSGQGHSGNTIYF; CDR3 DNA: TGTGCCAGCAGCTCTGGACAGGGCCACTCTGGAAACACCATATATTTT
clone size: NA; D gene: TRBD1; J gene: TRBJ2-1; V gene: TRBV7-9; CDR3 protein: CASRTGGVNEQFF; CDR3 DNA: TGTGCCAGCAGGACAGGGGGCGTGAATGAGCAGTTCTTC
clone size: NA; D gene: NA; J gene: TRBJ1-4; V gene: TRBV7-9; CDR3 protein: CASSSLKEGPEKLFF; CDR3 DNA: TGTGCCAGCAGCTCCCTAAAGGAGGGGCCGGAGAAACTGTTTTTT
clone size: NA; D gene: TRBD2; J gene: TRBJ2-1; V gene: TRBV4-3; CDR3 protein: CASSQDALAGELDEQFF; CDR3 DNA: TGCGCCAGCAGCCAAGATGCGCTAGCGGGAGAGCTTGATGAGCAGTTCTTC
clone size: NA; D gene: NA; J gene: TRBJ2-7; V gene: TRBV30; CDR3 protein: CAWTTGYEQYF; CDR3 DNA: TGTGCCTGGACTACAGGGTACGAGCAGTACTTC
clone size: NA; D gene: TRBD2; J gene: TRBJ2-1; V gene: TRBV14; CDR3 protein: CASSQALAGDWEQFF; CDR3 DNA: TGTGCCAGCAGCCAAGCTCTAGCGGGGGACTGGGAGCAGTTCTTC
clone size: NA; D gene: TRBD1; J gene: TRBJ2-1; V gene: TRBV6-6; CDR3 protein: CASTYSGGRNEQFF; CDR3 DNA: TGTGCCAGCACCTATTCAGGGGGACGGAATGAGCAGTTCTTC
clone size: NA; D gene: NA; J gene: TRBJ2-7; V gene: TRBV7-2; CDR3 protein: CASSLVAGLMNEQYF; CDR3 DNA: TGTGCCAGCAGCTTAGTGGCGGGGCTGATGAACGAGCAGTACTTC
clone size: NA; D gene: TRBD1; J gene: TRBJ1-4; V gene: TRBV4-3; CDR3 protein: CASSQDGAGGQGEKLFF; CDR3 DNA: TGCGCCAGCAGCCAAGATGGAGCAGGGGGGCAGGGTGAAAAACTGTTTTTT
clone size: NA; D gene: NA; J gene: TRBJ2-5; V gene: TRBV7-2; CDR3 protein: CASSLVPDWRETQYF; CDR3 DNA: TGTGCCAGCAGCTTAGTCCCGGACTGGCGGGAGACCCAGTACTTC
clone size: NA; D gene: TRBD2; J gene: TRBJ2-7; V gene: TRBV4-2; CDR3 protein: CASSQDLGTSGRAAYEQYF; CDR3 DNA: TGTGCCAGCAGCCAAGATCTAGGGACTAGCGGGAGGGCCGCCTACGAGCAGTACTTC
clone size: NA; D gene: NA; J gene: TRBJ1-1; V gene: TRBV7-6; CDR3 protein: CASSLKQGVNTEAFF; CDR3 DNA: TGTGCCAGCAGCTTAAAACAGGGTGTGAACACTGAAGCTTTCTTT
clone size: NA; D gene: NA; J gene: TRBJ1-2; V gene: TRBV19; CDR3 protein: CASSIGGFRGYTF; CDR3 DNA: TGTGCCAGTAGTATCGGAGGCTTTCGTGGCTACACCTTC
clone size: NA; D gene: TRBD2; J gene: TRBJ2-2; V gene: TRBV7-9; CDR3 protein: CASRPSSGRNTGELFF; CDR3 DNA: TGTGCCAGCAGACCTTCTAGCGGGAGGAACACCGGGGAGCTGTTTTTT
clone size: once; D gene: TRBD2; J gene: TRBJ2-1; V gene: TRBV9; CDR3 protein: CASSVLSGRVGNEQFF; CDR3 DNA: TGTGCCAGCAGCGTTCTAAGCGGGAGGGTTGGCAATGAGCAGTTCTTC
clone size: NA; D gene: TRBD2; J gene: TRBJ2-3; V gene: TRBV7-2; CDR3 protein: CASSLTRLATTDTQYF; CDR3 DNA: TGTGCCAGCAGTCTTACCCGACTAGCTACCACAGATACGCAGTATTTT
clone size: NA; D gene: NA; J gene: TRBJ1-2; V gene: TRBV5-8; CDR3 protein: CASSVQGLWGYTF; CDR3 DNA: TGTGCCAGCAGCGTCCAGGGGCTTTGGGGCTACACCTTC
clone size: NA; D gene: TRBD1; J gene: TRBJ1-3; V gene: TRBV18; CDR3 protein: CASSPQRGTGSGNTIYF; CDR3 DNA: TGTGCCAGCTCACCGCAACGCGGGACAGGCTCTGGAAACACCATATATTTT
clone size: NA; D gene: NA; J gene: TRBJ2-1; V gene: TRBV6-5; CDR3 protein: CASSTGLSYNEQFF; CDR3 DNA: TGTGCCAGCAGTACAGGGTTGTCCTACAATGAGCAGTTCTTC
clone size: NA; D gene: NA; J gene: TRBJ1-1; V gene: TRBV11-2; CDR3 protein: CASSSRGGATEAFF; CDR3 DNA: TGTGCCAGCAGCTCCAGAGGGGGTGCCACTGAAGCTTTCTTT
clone size: few; D gene: NA; J gene: TRBJ2-2; V gene: TRBV19; CDR3 protein: CATKGQANTGELFF; CDR3 DNA: TGTGCCACTAAAGGCCAGGCGAACACCGGGGAGCTGTTTTTT
clone size: NA; D gene: TRBD2; J gene: TRBJ2-7; V gene: TRBV27; CDR3 protein: CASSPTSGGVYEQYF; CDR3 DNA: TGTGCCAGCAGTCCGACTAGCGGAGGTGTTTACGAGCAGTACTTC
clone size: NA; D gene: NA; J gene: TRBJ1-5; V gene: TRBV27; CDR3 protein: CASSPPGYNQPQHF; CDR3 DNA: TGTGCCAGCAGTCCTCCAGGATACAATCAGCCCCAGCATTTT
clone size: NA; D gene: NA; J gene: TRBJ1-5; V gene: TRBV4-1; CDR3 protein: CASSQGEGGPNQPQHF; CDR3 DNA: TGCGCCAGCAGCCAAGGGGAGGGGGGCCCCAATCAGCCCCAGCATTTT
clone size: NA; D gene: NA; J gene: TRBJ2-7; V gene: TRBV7-8; CDR3 protein: CASSLGGTYEQYF; CDR3 DNA: TGTGCCAGCAGCTTAGGCGGGACCTACGAGCAGTACTTC
clone size: few; D gene: TRBD1; J gene: TRBJ1-1; V gene: TRBV18; CDR3 protein: CASSPGQGIEVTEAFF; CDR3 DNA: TGTGCCAGCTCACCCGGACAGGGGATAGAGGTCACTGAAGCTTTCTTT
clone size: NA; D gene: TRBD2; J gene: TRBJ2-2; V gene: TRBV27; CDR3 protein: CASSLPRTSGNTGELFF; CDR3 DNA: TGTGCCAGCAGCCTGCCCAGGACTAGCGGAAACACCGGGGAGCTGTTTTTT
clone size: NA; D gene: TRBD2; J gene: TRBJ2-1; V gene: TRBV6-5; CDR3 protein: CASSYAGLAGDNEQFF; CDR3 DNA: TGTGCCAGCAGTTACGCGGGACTAGCGGGAGACAATGAGCAGTTCTTC
clone size: NA; D gene: TRBD1; J gene: TRBJ2-1; V gene: TRBV5-4; CDR3 protein: CASSLGTGSYNEQFF; CDR3 DNA: TGTGCCAGCAGCTTGGGGACAGGTAGTTACAATGAGCAGTTCTTC
clone size: NA; D gene: TRBD2; J gene: TRBJ2-2; V gene: TRBV28; CDR3 protein: CASTLLAGDTGELFF; CDR3 DNA: TGTGCCAGCACCCTGCTAGCGGGGGACACCGGGGAGCTGTTTTTT
clone size: once; D gene: NA; J gene: TRBJ1-4; V gene: TRBV5-1; CDR3 protein: CASSLEPGSANEKLFF; CDR3 DNA: TGCGCCAGCAGCTTGGAGCCGGGGTCGGCTAATGAAAAACTGTTTTTT
clone size: NA; D gene: NA; J gene: TRBJ1-1; V gene: TRBV7-2; CDR3 protein: CASSLEAYTEAFF; CDR3 DNA: TGTGCCAGCAGCTTAGAAGCCTACACTGAAGCTTTCTTT
clone size: NA; D gene: TRBD1; J gene: TRBJ2-1; V gene: TRBV5-1; CDR3 protein: CASSLLSRDRTFVWHEQFF; CDR3 DNA: TGCGCCAGCAGCTTGTTATCCCGGGACAGAACTTTCGTATGGCATGAGCAGTTCTTC
clone size: NA; D gene: TRBD2; J gene: TRBJ2-7; V gene: TRBV6-1; CDR3 protein: CASSEAQVLAGGYEQYF; CDR3 DNA: TGTGCCAGCAGTGAAGCCCAGGTACTAGCGGGGGGATACGAGCAGTACTTC
clone size: NA; D gene: NA; J gene: TRBJ1-5; V gene: TRBV19; CDR3 protein: CASSTNTLARNRAGNQPQHF; CDR3 DNA: TGTGCCAGTAGTACCAATACTCTAGCTAGGAACAGGGCGGGCAATCAGCCCCAGCATTTT
clone size: NA; D gene: NA; J gene: TRBJ2-3; V gene: TRBV9; CDR3 protein: CASSVGAGVTDTQYF; CDR3 DNA: TGTGCCAGCAGCGTAGGGGCAGGGGTAACAGATACGCAGTATTTT
clone size: NA; D gene: NA; J gene: TRBJ1-1; V gene: TRBV5-1; CDR3 protein: CASSPGSMNTEAFF; CDR3 DNA: TGCGCCAGCAGCCCCGGGTCCATGAACACTGAAGCTTTCTTT
clone size: few; D gene: TRBD1; J gene: TRBJ2-7; V gene: TRBV6-5; CDR3 protein: CASRRQGYEQYF; CDR3 DNA: TGTGCCAGCCGCCGACAGGGGTACGAGCAGTACTTC
clone size: NA; D gene: NA; J gene: TRBJ2-1; V gene: TRBV18; CDR3 protein: CASSPFADSYNEQFF; CDR3 DNA: TGTGCCAGCTCCCCATTTGCAGACTCCTACAATGAGCAGTTCTTC
clone size: NA; D gene: TRBD1; J gene: TRBJ2-7; V gene: TRBV4-2; CDR3 protein: CASSQSRTGGYGEQYF; CDR3 DNA: TGTGCCAGCAGCCAATCCCGGACAGGGGGCTATGGGGAGCAGTACTTC
clone size: few; D gene: NA; J gene: TRBJ2-1; V gene: TRBV11-2; CDR3 protein: CASSRELVYNEQFF; CDR3 DNA: TGTGCCAGCAGCCGGGAATTGGTCTACAATGAGCAGTTCTTC
clone size: NA; D gene: NA; J gene: TRBJ1-1; V gene: TRBV2; CDR3 protein: CASSEVRVLNTEAFF; CDR3 DNA: TGTGCCAGCAGTGAAGTTCGGGTTTTGAACACTGAAGCTTTCTTT
clone size: NA; D gene: NA; J gene: TRBJ1-2; V gene: TRBV30; CDR3 protein: CAWEGRQFDGYTF; CDR3 DNA: TGTGCCTGGGAAGGGAGGCAATTCGATGGCTACACCTTC
clone size: NA; D gene: NA; J gene: TRBJ2-7; V gene: TRBV4-3; CDR3 protein: CASSRTGGDYEQYF; CDR3 DNA: TGCGCCAGCAGTCGGACAGGAGGGGATTACGAGCAGTACTTC
clone size: NA; D gene: TRBD1; J gene: TRBJ1-2; V gene: TRBV7-9; CDR3 protein: CASSLAGLDRGYGYTF; CDR3 DNA: TGTGCCAGCAGCTTAGCGGGGCTCGACAGGGGTTATGGCTACACCTTC
clone size: NA; D gene: NA; J gene: TRBJ1-5; V gene: TRBV4-1; CDR3 protein: CASSQDATRQPQHF; CDR3 DNA: TGCGCCAGCAGCCAAGATGCCACCCGGCAGCCCCAGCATTTT
clone size: NA; D gene: NA; J gene: TRBJ2-1; V gene: TRBV4-1; CDR3 protein: CASSQLQGSSYNEQFF; CDR3 DNA: TGCGCCAGCAGCCAGCTCCAGGGAAGCTCCTACAATGAGCAGTTCTTC
clone size: NA; D gene: NA; J gene: TRBJ1-4; V gene: TRBV30; CDR3 protein: CAWSHRDVNEKLFF; CDR3 DNA: TGTGCCTGGAGCCACAGGGACGTAAATGAAAAACTGTTTTTT
clone size: NA; D gene: NA; J gene: TRBJ1-1; V gene: TRBV28; CDR3 protein: CASSTGGGGNTEAFF; CDR3 DNA: TGTGCCAGTAGCACCGGGGGAGGGGGGAACACTGAAGCTTTCTTT
clone size: NA; D gene: NA; J gene: TRBJ1-2; V gene: TRBV19; CDR3 protein: CASTGGGNYGYTF; CDR3 DNA: TGTGCCAGTACGGGGGGGGGTAACTATGGCTACACCTTC
clone size: NA; D gene: TRBD1; J gene: TRBJ2-7; V gene: TRBV28; CDR3 protein: CASTPSPRGRYEQYF; CDR3 DNA: TGTGCCAGCACCCCTAGTCCCAGGGGGCGATACGAGCAGTACTTC
clone size: NA; D gene: TRBD2; J gene: TRBJ2-7; V gene: TRBV7-2; CDR3 protein: CASQFTRLAGHEQYF; CDR3 DNA: TGTGCCAGCCAATTCACGCGCCTAGCGGGGCACGAGCAGTACTTC
clone size: NA; D gene: NA; J gene: TRBJ1-5; V gene: TRBV11-2; CDR3 protein: CASSSDRNQPQHF; CDR3 DNA: TGTGCCAGCAGCTCGGACAGAAATCAGCCCCAGCATTTT